This T cell receptor (beta chain) was captured in a study of T-cell memory formation after mild COVID-19. Turning to the study itself: Among the donors, TCR clusters were largely specific to each donor.

Note on this clonotype: The antigen remains unidentified.

This CDR3 contains 15 residues. CDR1 and CDR2 (germline): LGHDT, YNNKEL (reference sequence). V lost 1 base to trimming and J lost 4 bases; unmatched junction nucleotides: 6. The authors produced TCR alpha and TCR beta cDNA libraries with sample barcodes and UMIs by 5'RACE using constant-segment primers. TCRdb passed the 5' RACE reads through MiXCR, listing each CDR3 protein once. Found here are approximately 190,000 distinct CDR3 sequences, around 19% of them singletons; the top ten hold roughly 2.4%. Study-level findings and limits: Certain responding clones were present in pre-infection memory, suggesting participation of cross-reactive memory.

Input material: PBMCs or a T cell subset sorted from them (not recorded which). The J gene is TRBJ2-5, the V gene TRBV3-1, with 7 bases identical to TRBD1. The sequence was obtained from an adult woman who had mild COVID-19 (a few samples of this study predate the infection). Cell type and time point are not known. The CDR3 spells CASSQVEGAGETQYF. The DNA for the CDR3 is TGTGCCAGCAGCCAAGTAGAGGGGGCGGGAGAGACCCAGTACTTC.